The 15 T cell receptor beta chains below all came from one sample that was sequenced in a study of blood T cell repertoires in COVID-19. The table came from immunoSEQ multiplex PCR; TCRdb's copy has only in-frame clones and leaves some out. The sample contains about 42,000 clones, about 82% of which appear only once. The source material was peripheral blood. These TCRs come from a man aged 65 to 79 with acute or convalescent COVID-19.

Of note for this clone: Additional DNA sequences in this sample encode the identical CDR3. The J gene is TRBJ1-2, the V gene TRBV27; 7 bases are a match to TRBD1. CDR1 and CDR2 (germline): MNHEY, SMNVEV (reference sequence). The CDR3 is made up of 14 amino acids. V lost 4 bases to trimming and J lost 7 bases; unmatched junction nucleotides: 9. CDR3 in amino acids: CASSSTGDSGGYTF. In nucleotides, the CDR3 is TGTGCCAGCAGTTCCACAGGGGATTCTGGTGGCTACACCTTC.

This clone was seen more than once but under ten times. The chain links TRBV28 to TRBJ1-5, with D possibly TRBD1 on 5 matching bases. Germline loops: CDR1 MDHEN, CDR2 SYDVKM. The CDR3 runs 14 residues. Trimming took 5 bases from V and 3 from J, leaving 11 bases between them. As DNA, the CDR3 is TGTGCCAGCAGTAAGGCAGGGTACAATCAGCCCCAGCATTTT. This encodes CASSKAGYNQPQHF.

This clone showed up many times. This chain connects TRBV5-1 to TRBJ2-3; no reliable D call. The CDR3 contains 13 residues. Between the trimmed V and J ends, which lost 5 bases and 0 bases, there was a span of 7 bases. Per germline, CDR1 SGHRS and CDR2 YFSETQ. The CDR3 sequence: CASSSGSTDTQYF. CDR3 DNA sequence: TGCGCCAGCAGTTCTGGCAGCACAGATACGCAGTATTTT. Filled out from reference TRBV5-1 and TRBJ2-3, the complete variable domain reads KAGVTQTPRYLIKTRGQQVTLSCSPISGHRSVSWYQQTPGQGLQFLFEYFSETQRNKGNFPGRFSGRQFSNSRSEMNVSTLELGDSALYLCASSSGSTDTQYFGPGTRLTVL.

The CDR3 region is CASNERSGNTIYF. The DNA for the CDR3 is TGTGCCAGCAATGAGCGTTCTGGAAACACCATATATTTT. The V gene is TRBV12-3 or TRBV12-4, the J gene TRBJ1-3; no clear D. V was shortened by 7 bases and J by 1 base, with 8 bases between the two germline ends. The CDR3 has 13 amino acids.

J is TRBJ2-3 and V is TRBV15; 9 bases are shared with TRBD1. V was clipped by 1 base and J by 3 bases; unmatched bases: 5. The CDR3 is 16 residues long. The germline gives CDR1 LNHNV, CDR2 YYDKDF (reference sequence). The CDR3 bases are TGTGCCACCAGCAGAGGGACAGGGGCTGGGACAGATACGCAGTATTTT. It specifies CATSRGTGAGTDTQYF.

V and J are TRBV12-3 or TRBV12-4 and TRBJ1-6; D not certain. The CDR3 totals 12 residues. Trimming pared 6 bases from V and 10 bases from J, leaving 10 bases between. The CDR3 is CASRREVSPLHF. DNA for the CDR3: TGTGCCAGCAGAAGGGAGGTATCACCCCTCCACTTT.

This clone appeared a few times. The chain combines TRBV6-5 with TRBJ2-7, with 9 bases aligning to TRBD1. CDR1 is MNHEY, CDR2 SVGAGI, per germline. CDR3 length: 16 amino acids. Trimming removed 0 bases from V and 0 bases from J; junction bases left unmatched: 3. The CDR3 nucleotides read TGTGCCAGCAGTTACTCTGGGGGACAGGGCTCCTACGAGCAGTACTTC. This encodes CASSYSGGQGSYEQYF.

CDR3 sequence reads: CACHLGTLTGELFF. Written as DNA, the CDR3 is TGTGCCTGCCATTTGGGGACACTCACCGGGGAGCTGTTTTTT. The chain has TRBV19 and TRBJ2-2; D is possibly TRBD1 (6 bases). The CDR3 is made up of 14 amino acids. Trimming pared 11 bases from V and 4 bases from J, leaving 17 bases between. Germline values: CDR1 LNHDA, CDR2 SQIVND (reference sequence). Full variable domain (rest looked up from reference TRBV19 and TRBJ2-2): DGGITQSPKYLFRKEGQNVTLSCEQNLNHDAMYWYRQDPGQGLRLIYYSQIVNDFQKGDIAEGYSVSREKKESFPLTVTSAQKNPTAFYLCACHLGTLTGELFFGEGSRLTVL.

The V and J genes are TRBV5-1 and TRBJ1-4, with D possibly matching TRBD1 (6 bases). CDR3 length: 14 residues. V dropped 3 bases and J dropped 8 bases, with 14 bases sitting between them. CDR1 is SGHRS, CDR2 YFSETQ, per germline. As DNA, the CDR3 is TGCGCCAGCAGCTCGGGACACGCAGGAGAAAAACTGTTTTTT. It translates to CASSSGHAGEKLFF.

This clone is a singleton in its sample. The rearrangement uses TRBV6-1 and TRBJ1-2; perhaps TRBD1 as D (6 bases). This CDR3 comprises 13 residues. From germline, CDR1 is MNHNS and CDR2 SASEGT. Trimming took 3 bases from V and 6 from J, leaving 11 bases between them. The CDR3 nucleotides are TGTGCCAGCAGTGAGGACAGATCTGATGGCTACACCTTC. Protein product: CASSEDRSDGYTF.

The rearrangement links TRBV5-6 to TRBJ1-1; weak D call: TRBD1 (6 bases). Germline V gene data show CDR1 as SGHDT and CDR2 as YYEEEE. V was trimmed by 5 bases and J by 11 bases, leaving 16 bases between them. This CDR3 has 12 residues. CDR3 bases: TGTGCCAGCAGTTTTGACAGGCGTGGGGCTTTCTTT. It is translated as CASSFDRRGAFF. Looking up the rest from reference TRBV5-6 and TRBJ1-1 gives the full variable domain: DAGVTQSPTHLIKTRGQQVTLRCSPKSGHDTVSWYQQALGQGPQFIFQYYEEEERQRGNFPDRFSGHQFPNYSSELNVNALLLGDSALYLCASSFDRRGAFFGQGTRLTVV.

The CDR3 reads CASSRRGLSYEQYF. DNA of the CDR3: TGTGCCAGCAGTAGAAGGGGGCTCTCCTACGAGCAGTACTTC. The V call is TRBV6-5, the J call TRBJ2-7, with 7 nucleotides matching TRBD1. Germline V gene lookup returns CDR1 MNHEY and CDR2 SVGAGI. The V segment lost 5 bases and the J segment 0 bases; nucleotides outside the gene matches: 4. The CDR3 loop spans 14 amino acids.

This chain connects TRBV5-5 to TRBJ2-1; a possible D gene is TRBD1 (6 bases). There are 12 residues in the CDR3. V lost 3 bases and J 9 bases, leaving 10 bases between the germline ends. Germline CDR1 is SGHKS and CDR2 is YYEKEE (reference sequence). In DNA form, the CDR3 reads TGTGCCAGCAGCTACAGGGCCGGTGAGCAGTTCTTC. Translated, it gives CASSYRAGEQFF.

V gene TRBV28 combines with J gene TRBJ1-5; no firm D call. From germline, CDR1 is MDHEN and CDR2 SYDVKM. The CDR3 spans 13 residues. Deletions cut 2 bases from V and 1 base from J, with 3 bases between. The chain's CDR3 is CASSLASNQPQHF. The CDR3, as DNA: TGTGCCAGCAGTTTAGCGAGCAATCAGCCCCAGCATTTT. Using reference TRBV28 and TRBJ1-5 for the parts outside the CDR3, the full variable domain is DVKVTQSSRYLVKRTGEKVFLECVQDMDHENMFWYRQDPGLGLRLIYFSYDVKMKEKGDIPEGYSVSREKKERFSLILESASTNQTSMYLCASSLASNQPQHFGDGTRLSIL.

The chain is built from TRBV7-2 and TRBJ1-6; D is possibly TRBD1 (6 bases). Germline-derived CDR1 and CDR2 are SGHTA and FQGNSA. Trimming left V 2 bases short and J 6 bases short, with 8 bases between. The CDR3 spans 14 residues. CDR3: CASSLQGFNSPLHF. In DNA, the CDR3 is TGTGCCAGCAGCTTACAGGGGTTTAATTCACCCCTCCACTTT.